These 30 T cell receptor beta chains were sequenced from one sample in a study of T cell responses to AZD1222 COVID-19 vaccine. Assay: immunoSEQ multiplex PCR; the TCRdb copy retains only in-frame clones and omits some. The data show tens of thousands of clones, 80% to 90% seen once. Here the sequenced sample was peripheral blood, taken 28 days after the second AZD1222 dose. These receptors originate from an adult who received the AZD1222 COVID-19 vaccine.

The chain has TRBV6-5 and TRBJ2-1; 9 nucleotides align to TRBD1. V was pared by 4 bases and J by 5 bases, with 9 bases of the junction left unmatched. Per germline, CDR1 MNHEY and CDR2 SVGAGI. The CDR3 is made up of 16 amino acids. This CDR3 is CASSFSHWTGDNEQFF. The CDR3, as DNA: TGTGCCAGCAGTTTTTCCCATTGGACAGGGGACAATGAGCAGTTCTTC.

The chain employs TRBV2 and TRBJ1-5; D possibly corresponds to TRBD1 (5 bases). CDR3 size: 14 residues. CDR1 and CDR2 (germline): SNHLY, FYNNEI. Trimming shortened V by 1 base and J by 4 bases, and 8 bases separated the two germline ends. Here the CDR3 DNA reads TGTGCCAGCAGTGAAGGAGGGGATAATCAGCCCCAGCATTTT. Translated, it gives CASSEGGDNQPQHF.

The CDR3 bases are TGTGCCAGCAGCTTACAGGACACTGAAGCTTTCTTT. This gives the protein CASSLQDTEAFF. J is TRBJ1-1 and V is TRBV6-2 or TRBV6-3; maybe TRBD1 (5 bases). The V gene's germline CDR1 is MNHEY and CDR2 SVGEGT. This CDR3 contains 12 residues. V was cut by 6 bases and J by 3 bases, with 8 bases left in between.

This clone was recorded only once. This chain joins TRBV18 and TRBJ1-2, with D possibly TRBD1 on 6 matching bases. The CDR3 is 13 amino acids. V lost 3 bases, J lost 4 bases, and 9 bases lay in between. The germline V gene encodes CDR1 KGHSH and CDR2 LQKENI. This CDR3 is CASSPTGSYGYTF. The CDR3 coding sequence is TGTGCCAGCTCACCGACAGGCAGCTATGGCTACACCTTC.

The rearrangement links TRBV5-1 to TRBJ2-1, with 7 nucleotides matching TRBD1. From germline, CDR1 is SGHRS and CDR2 YFSETQ. Germline trimming cut 1 base from V and 5 bases from J; bases unmatched to any gene: 9. The CDR3 is 16 amino acids. The DNA for the CDR3 is TGCGCCAGCAGCTTGTGGGGATCACAGGGGAACAATGAGCAGTTCTTC. It encodes CASSLWGSQGNNEQFF.

This CDR3 is CASQGARGTEAFF. The CDR3 DNA follows: TGCGCCAGCCAGGGGGCGAGAGGAACTGAAGCTTTCTTT. V is TRBV10-1 and J is TRBJ1-1; 8 bases line up with TRBD1. Looked up from germline, CDR1 is WNHNN and CDR2 is SYGVQD (reference sequence). V was pared by 8 bases and J by 5 bases, with 7 bases of the junction left unmatched. The CDR3 extends over 13 amino acids.

The chain links TRBV15 to TRBJ2-2; TRBD2 matches 13 bases. The V segment lost 4 bases and the J segment 6 bases; nucleotides outside the gene matches: 2. The germline CDR1 and CDR2 sequences are LNHNV and YYDKDF (reference sequence). The length of the CDR3 is 15 residues. In DNA form, the CDR3 reads TGTGCCACCAGCACAGGACTAGCGGGAGCCGGGGAGCTGTTTTTT. It specifies CATSTGLAGAGELFF.

The chain has TRBV28 and TRBJ1-2; D unresolved. CDR3 length: 17 amino acids. Trimming removed 6 bases at V and 5 bases at J, with 25 bases between. The germline V gene has CDR1 MDHEN and CDR2 SYDVKM. This chain's CDR3 is CASRGETARENLYGYTF. The CDR3 nucleotides are TGTGCCAGCAGGGGAGAAACAGCGAGGGAGAACCTATATGGCTACACCTTC.

The chain employs TRBV9 and TRBJ1-4; the match to TRBD1 covers 10 bases. Trimming removed 4 bases from V and 7 bases from J; junction bases left unmatched: 4. Germline V gene data show CDR1 as SGDLS and CDR2 as YYNGEE. This CDR3 contains 14 residues. CDR3 region: CASSRQGAFEKLFF. The CDR3 DNA sequence: TGTGCCAGCAGCCGACAGGGGGCGTTTGAAAAACTGTTTTTT.

The chain couples TRBV19 to TRBJ1-1; TRBD1 might be the D (5 bases). V lost 5 bases and J lost 1, with 11 bases in between. The germline V gene encodes CDR1 LNHDA and CDR2 SQIVND (reference sequence). The length of the CDR3 is 14 residues. In DNA, the CDR3 is TGTGCCAGTAGTCCGACAGTTTCGAACACTGAAGCTTTCTTT. Amino acid sequence: CASSPTVSNTEAFF.

J is TRBJ2-2 and V is TRBV19, with a possible D match to TRBD2 (6 bases). Trimming took 3 bases from V and 5 from J, leaving 7 bases between them. CDR1 is LNHDA and CDR2 is SQIVND in the germline V gene (reference sequence). The CDR3 is 13 amino acids. The CDR3 sequence: CASSMEGTGELFF. Here the CDR3 DNA reads TGTGCCAGTAGTATGGAGGGAACCGGGGAGCTGTTTTTT.

There are a few counts of this clone. The chain has TRBV15 and TRBJ1-2, with no clear D. V lost 1 base and J lost 0, with 12 bases in between. Germline CDR1 and CDR2: LNHNV and YYDKDF (reference sequence). CDR3 length: 16 residues. In nucleotides, the CDR3 is TGTGCCACCAGCAGAGTTAAACAAAGCTCTAACTATGGCTACACCTTC. Protein product: CATSRVKQSSNYGYTF.

This clone came up once. The CDR3 nucleotides read TGTGCCAGCAGCTCGGACATCATCTATGGCTACACCTTC. As protein: CASSSDIIYGYTF. The rearrangement uses TRBV5-6 and TRBJ1-2, with a possible D match to TRBD1 (5 bases). Trimming stripped 3 bases from V and 4 bases from J, with 10 bases between. The germline CDR1 and CDR2 sequences are SGHDT and YYEEEE. CDR3 length: 13 residues. The whole variable domain, remainder taken from reference TRBV5-6 and TRBJ1-2, is DAGVTQSPTHLIKTRGQQVTLRCSPKSGHDTVSWYQQALGQGPQFIFQYYEEEERQRGNFPDRFSGHQFPNYSSELNVNALLLGDSALYLCASSSDIIYGYTFGSGTRLTVV.

The V call is TRBV6-5, the J call TRBJ2-7; D might be TRBD1 (6 bases). V gave up 8 bases and J gave up 0 bases, with 8 bases separating them. This CDR3 has 12 residues. Germline CDR1 reads MNHEY; CDR2 reads SVGAGI. CDR3 in DNA: TGTGCCAGCGGACAGAACTCCTACGAGCAGTACTTC. Protein sequence: CASGQNSYEQYF.

This clone came up a few times. The genes are TRBV29-1 and TRBJ2-7; TRBD1 matches 10 bases. The germline CDR1 and CDR2 sequences are SQVTM and ANQGSEA. The length of the CDR3 is 13 residues. Germline trimming cut 5 bases from V and 3 bases from J; bases unmatched to any gene: 4. CDR3 loop: CSVRQGAFYEQYF. As DNA, the CDR3 is TGCAGCGTTAGACAGGGGGCATTCTACGAGCAGTACTTC.

This clone appeared a single time. This sequence joins TRBV18 and TRBJ2-7; TRBD1 matches at 8 bases. CDR1 and CDR2 from the germline V gene are KGHSH and LQKENI. With 6 bases clipped from V and 3 bases from J, the junction kept 7 bases outside the gene matches. The CDR3 consists of 14 residues. The DNA for the CDR3 is TGTGCCAGCTCGCGGGAAGGACAGGGCTACGAGCAGTACTTC. Encoded protein: CASSREGQGYEQYF.

This clone was counted only a few times. J is TRBJ2-1 and V is TRBV5-4; 10 bases are shared with TRBD2. CDR1 SGHNT and CDR2 YYREEE come from the germline V gene (reference sequence). V lost 2 bases and J lost 9; bases outside the gene matches: 2. This CDR3 region has 13 residues. The CDR3 loop reads CASSLAGGFEQFF. As DNA, the CDR3 is TGTGCCAGCAGCTTAGCGGGAGGGTTTGAGCAGTTCTTC. Supplemented by reference TRBV5-4 and TRBJ2-1, the full variable domain reads ETGVTQSPTHLIKTRGQQVTLRCSSQSGHNTVSWYQQALGQGPQFIFQYYREEENGRGNFPPRFSGLQFPNYSSELNVNALELDDSALYLCASSLAGGFEQFFGPGTRLTVL.

This chain uses TRBV12-3 or TRBV12-4 with TRBJ1-2; D might be TRBD1 (5 bases). This CDR3 is 13 amino acids long. The ends were cut back, 7 bases at V and 4 bases at J, with 13 bases in the middle. The CDR3: CASTPGAGYGYTF. As DNA, the CDR3 is TGTGCCAGCACCCCCGGGGCTGGCTATGGCTACACCTTC.

CDR3 sequence (DNA): TGTGCCAGCAGCCAGGACAGGGCGGATCAGCCCCAGCATTTT. This sequence encodes CASSQDRADQPQHF. The rearrangement links TRBV6-5 to TRBJ1-5; 8 bases map to TRBD1. CDR3 length: 14 amino acids. The J segment lost 5 bases and the V segment lost 6 bases, leaving 6 bases of the junction unmatched. CDR1 is MNHEY and CDR2 is SVGAGI in the germline V gene.

The chain combines TRBV6-5 with TRBJ1-5; TRBD1 aligns across 7 bases. Unmatched junction bases numbered 6, after V lost 7 bases and J lost 3 bases. The CDR3 contains 14 residues. Germline V CDR1 and CDR2: MNHEY, SVGAGI. The CDR3 DNA sequence: TGTGCCAGCACCCAAACAGGGGCCAATCAGCCCCAGCATTTT. This codes for CASTQTGANQPQHF.

The table lists this clone with a count of one. This chain links TRBV7-6 with TRBJ2-1; TRBD2 agrees at 10 bases. Trimming removed 5 bases from V and 7 bases from J; junction bases left unmatched: 17. This CDR3 comprises 18 residues. Germline CDR1 SGHVS, CDR2 FNYEAQ. DNA of the CDR3: TGTGCCAGCAGCCCCCAACCGGGACTAGCGTCAAGATTGAATGAGCAGTTCTTC. Amino acid sequence: CASSPQPGLASRLNEQFF.

This chain joins TRBV7-9 and TRBJ2-1, with 9 bases lining up with TRBD2. V lost 3 bases to trimming and J lost 6 bases; unmatched junction nucleotides: 9. The CDR3 runs 16 residues. Germline CDR1 SEHNR, CDR2 FQNEAQ (reference sequence). The CDR3 sequence is CASSFGSGSFTNEQFF. CDR3 nucleotide sequence: TGTGCCAGCAGCTTTGGTAGCGGGAGCTTCACCAATGAGCAGTTCTTC.

This chain connects TRBV20-1 to TRBJ2-3, with D possibly TRBD1 on 6 matching bases. Trimming left V 3 bases short and J 3 bases short, with 16 bases between. The CDR3 sequence is 15 residues long. Germline V gene sequence: CDR1 DFQATT, CDR2 SNEGSKA (reference sequence). The CDR3 spells CSASGDRRLTDTQYF. CDR3 in DNA: TGCAGTGCTAGTGGAGACAGGAGACTTACAGATACGCAGTATTTT.

This clone was counted once. The chain links TRBV10-3 to TRBJ2-3; the D call may be TRBD1 or TRBD2 (5 bases each). The CDR3 covers 13 residues. Per the germline V gene, CDR1 is ENHRY and CDR2 is SYGVKD. V was shortened by 10 bases and J by 6 bases, with 17 bases between the two germline ends. This chain's CDR3 is CATGTRNGDTQYF. For the CDR3, the DNA is TGTGCCACCGGGACGCGTAACGGGGATACGCAGTATTTT.

This rearrangement joins TRBV3-1 (or the pseudogene TRBV3-2) to TRBJ1-1; perhaps TRBD1 as D (5 bases). Germline CDR1 reads LGHDT; CDR2 reads YNNKEL (reference sequence). V was shortened by 0 bases and J by 4 bases, with 9 bases between the two germline ends. The CDR3 extends over 14 amino acids. The CDR3 protein is CASSQDRVGTEAFF. CDR3 coding DNA: TGTGCCAGCAGCCAAGACAGGGTGGGCACTGAAGCTTTCTTT.

The rearrangement links TRBV7-2 to TRBJ1-1, with D uncertain. The CDR3 runs to 14 residues. V lost 0 bases and J lost 1, with 6 bases in between. CDR1 is SGHTA, CDR2 FQGNSA, per germline. CDR3 sequence: CASSLAVGNTEAFF. CDR3 nucleotides: TGTGCCAGCAGCTTAGCGGTGGGGAACACTGAAGCTTTCTTT.

Note on this clone: An end of the junction differs from the germline gene, which may be a read error. V gene TRBV6-5 combines with J gene TRBJ1-5, with D uncertain. The CDR3 spans 14 residues. Germline loops: CDR1 MNHEY, CDR2 SVGAGI. In nucleotides, the CDR3 is TGTGCCAGCAGTTCTGGGTATAGCGATCAGCCCCAGCATTTT. Translation: CASSSGYSDQPQHF.

The rearrangement links TRBV2 to TRBJ2-5; D possibly corresponds to TRBD1 (7 bases). The CDR3 has 13 amino acids. The germline gives CDR1 SNHLY, CDR2 FYNNEI. V was cut by 7 bases and J by 1 base, with 10 bases left in between. The CDR3 loop reads CASTRGVQETQYF. The CDR3 region has the DNA TGTGCCAGCACCAGGGGGGTCCAAGAGACCCAGTACTTC.

The V call is TRBV7-3, the J call TRBJ2-1; 8 nucleotides line up with TRBD1. The CDR3 runs 16 residues. The V and J ends lost 3 bases and 3 bases, in that order; junction bases with no gene match: 7. CDR1 is SGHTA, CDR2 FQGTGA, per germline. The CDR3 nucleotides read TGTGCCAGCAGCTTTTATGCAGGGGGCCTCTACAATGAGCAGTTCTTC. Translation gives CASSFYAGGLYNEQFF.

This chain connects TRBV7-8 to TRBJ2-7; TRBD2 aligns across 10 bases. The CDR3 contains 15 residues. Germline CDR1 and CDR2: SGHVS and FQNEAQ. V was pared by 5 bases and J by 2 bases, with 6 bases of the junction left unmatched. The CDR3 sequence: CASSKYSGRAYEQYF. Here the CDR3 DNA reads TGTGCCAGCAGCAAGTACAGCGGGAGGGCCTACGAGCAGTACTTC.